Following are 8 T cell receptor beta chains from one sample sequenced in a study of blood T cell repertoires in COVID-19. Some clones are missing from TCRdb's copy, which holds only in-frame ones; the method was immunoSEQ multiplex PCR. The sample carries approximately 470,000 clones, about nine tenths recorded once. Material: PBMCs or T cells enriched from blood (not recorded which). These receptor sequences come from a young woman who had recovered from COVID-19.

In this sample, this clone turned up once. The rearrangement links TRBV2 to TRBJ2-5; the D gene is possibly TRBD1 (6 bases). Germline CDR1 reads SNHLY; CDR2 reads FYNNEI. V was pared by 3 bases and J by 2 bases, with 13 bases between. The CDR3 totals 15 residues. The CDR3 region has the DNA TGTGCCAGCAGTGAGTTAGTTGGACAGCAAGAGACCCAGTACTTC. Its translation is CASSELVGQQETQYF. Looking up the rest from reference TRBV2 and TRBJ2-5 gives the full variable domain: EPEVTQTPSHQVTQMGQEVILRCVPISNHLYFYWYRQILGQKVEFLVSFYNNEISEKSEIFDDQFSVERPDGSNFTLKIRSTKLEDSAMYFCASSELVGQQETQYFGPGTRLLVL.

CDR3 residues: CASSPGGSSDTQYF. DNA of the CDR3: TGTGCCAGCTCCCCGGGGGGGAGTTCAGATACGCAGTATTTT. The V gene is TRBV19, the J gene TRBJ2-3; TRBD2 matches at 8 bases. V shed 9 bases and J 4 bases; nucleotides not matched to a gene: 9. From germline, CDR1 is LNHDA and CDR2 SQIVND (reference sequence). CDR3 size: 14 residues.

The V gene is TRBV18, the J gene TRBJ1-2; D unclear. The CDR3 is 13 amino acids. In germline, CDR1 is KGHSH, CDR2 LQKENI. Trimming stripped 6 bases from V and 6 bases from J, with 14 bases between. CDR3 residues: CASSPEVDDGYTF. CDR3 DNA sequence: TGTGCCAGCTCCCCCGAGGTAGATGATGGCTACACCTTC.

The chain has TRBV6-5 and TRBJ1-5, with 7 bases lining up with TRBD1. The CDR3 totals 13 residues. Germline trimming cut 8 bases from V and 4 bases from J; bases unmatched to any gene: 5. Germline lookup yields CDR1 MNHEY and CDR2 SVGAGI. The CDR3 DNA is TGTGCCAGCCCCGGGACAGAAAATCAGCCCCAGCATTTT. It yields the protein CASPGTENQPQHF.

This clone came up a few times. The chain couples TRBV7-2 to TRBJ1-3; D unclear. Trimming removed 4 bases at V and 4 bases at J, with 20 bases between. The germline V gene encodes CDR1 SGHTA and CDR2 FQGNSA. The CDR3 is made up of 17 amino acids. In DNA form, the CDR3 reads TGTGCCAGCAGCTCGTATCCCCCCTCTATCTCCGGAAACACCATATATTTT. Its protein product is CASSSYPPSISGNTIYF.

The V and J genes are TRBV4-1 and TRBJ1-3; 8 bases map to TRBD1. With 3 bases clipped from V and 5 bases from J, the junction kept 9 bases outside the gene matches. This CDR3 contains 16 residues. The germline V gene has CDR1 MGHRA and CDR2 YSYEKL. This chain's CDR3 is CASSHILRDRRNTIYF. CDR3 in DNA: TGCGCCAGCAGCCACATACTGAGGGACAGGCGAAACACCATATATTTT.

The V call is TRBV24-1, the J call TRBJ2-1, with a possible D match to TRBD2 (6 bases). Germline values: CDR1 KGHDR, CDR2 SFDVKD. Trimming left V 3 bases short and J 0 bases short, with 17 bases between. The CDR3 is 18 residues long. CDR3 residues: CATSDTTVGGDSYNEQFF. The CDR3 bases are TGTGCCACCAGTGATACTACAGTCGGGGGAGACTCCTACAATGAGCAGTTCTTC.

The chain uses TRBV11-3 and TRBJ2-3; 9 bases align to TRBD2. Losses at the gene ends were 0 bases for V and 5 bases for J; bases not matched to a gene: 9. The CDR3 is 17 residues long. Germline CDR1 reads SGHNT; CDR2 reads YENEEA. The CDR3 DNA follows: TGTGCCAGCAGCTTAGATAGTGGCGGGGGGGCAAAAGATACGCAGTATTTT. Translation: CASSLDSGGGAKDTQYF.